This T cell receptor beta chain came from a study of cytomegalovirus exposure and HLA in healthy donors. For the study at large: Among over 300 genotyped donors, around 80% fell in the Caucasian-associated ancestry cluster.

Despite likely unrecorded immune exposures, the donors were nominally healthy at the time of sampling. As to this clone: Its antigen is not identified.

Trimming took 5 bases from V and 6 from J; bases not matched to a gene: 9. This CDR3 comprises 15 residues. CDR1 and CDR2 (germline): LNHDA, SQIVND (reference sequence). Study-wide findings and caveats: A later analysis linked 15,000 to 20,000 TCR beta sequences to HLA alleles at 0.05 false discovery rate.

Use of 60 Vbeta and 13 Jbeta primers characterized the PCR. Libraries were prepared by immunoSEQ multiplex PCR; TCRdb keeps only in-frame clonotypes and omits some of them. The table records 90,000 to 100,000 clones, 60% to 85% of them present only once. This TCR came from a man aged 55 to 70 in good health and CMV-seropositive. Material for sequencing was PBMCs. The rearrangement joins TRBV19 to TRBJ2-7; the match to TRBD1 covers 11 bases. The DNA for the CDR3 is TGTGCCAGTAGTGGGGGCGGACAGGGGGCGCGCGAGCAGTACTTC. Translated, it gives CASSGGGQGAREQYF.